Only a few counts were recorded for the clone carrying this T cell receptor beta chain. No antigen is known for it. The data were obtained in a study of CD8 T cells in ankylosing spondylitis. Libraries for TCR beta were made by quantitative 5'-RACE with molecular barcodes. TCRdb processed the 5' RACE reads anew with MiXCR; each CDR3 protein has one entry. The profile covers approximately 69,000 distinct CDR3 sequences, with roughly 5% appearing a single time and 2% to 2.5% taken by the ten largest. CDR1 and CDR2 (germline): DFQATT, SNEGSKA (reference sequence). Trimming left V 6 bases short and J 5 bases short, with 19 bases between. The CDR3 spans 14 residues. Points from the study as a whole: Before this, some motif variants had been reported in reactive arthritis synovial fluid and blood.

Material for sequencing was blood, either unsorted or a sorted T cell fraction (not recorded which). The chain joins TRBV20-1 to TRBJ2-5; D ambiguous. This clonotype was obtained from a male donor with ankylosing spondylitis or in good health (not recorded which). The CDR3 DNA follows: TGCAGTGCGTTCCCGGGTCCTACGAGGGAGACCCAGTACTTC. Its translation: CSAFPGPTRETQYF.